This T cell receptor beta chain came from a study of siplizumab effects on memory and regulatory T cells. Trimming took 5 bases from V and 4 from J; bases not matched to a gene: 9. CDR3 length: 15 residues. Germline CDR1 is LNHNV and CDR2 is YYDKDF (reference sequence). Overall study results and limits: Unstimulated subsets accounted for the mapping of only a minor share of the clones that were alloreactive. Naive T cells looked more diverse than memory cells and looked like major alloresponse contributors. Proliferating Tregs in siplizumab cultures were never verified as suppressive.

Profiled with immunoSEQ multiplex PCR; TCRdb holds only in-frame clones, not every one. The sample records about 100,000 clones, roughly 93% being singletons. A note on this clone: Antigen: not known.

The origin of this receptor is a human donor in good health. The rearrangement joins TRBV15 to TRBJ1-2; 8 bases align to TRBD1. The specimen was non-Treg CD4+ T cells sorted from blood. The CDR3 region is CATSPGDRRTYGYTF. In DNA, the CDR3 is TGTGCCACCAGCCCCGGGGACAGGCGTACCTATGGCTACACCTTC.